This T cell receptor beta chain is from a study of Ad26.COV2.S vaccination and SARS-CoV-2 variants. Across the study: Recipients of Ad26.COV2.S got it intramuscularly, once or twice 56 days apart.

Note on this clone: What it recognizes is unknown.

Findings of the study overall: Vaccine recipients surpassed placebo recipients in spike-specific TCR breadth.

Germline V gene data show CDR1 as LNHDA and CDR2 as SQIVND (reference sequence). There are 13 residues in the CDR3. The V end lost 0 bases, the J end lost 2 bases, and 2 bases lay between the germline ends. Measured with immunoSEQ multiplex PCR; TCRdb has only the in-frame clones, and not every one. The top ten clones hold approximately 12% of a sample with some 250,000 clones, 85% to 90% of them seen once. Stated treatment: around 19 received Ad26.COV2.S at low or high dose, single or two shots; 5 received placebo; per-sample allocation not given. Day 63 after the first vaccine or placebo injection was the time point for sampling. An adult of 18-55 years in Boston served as donor. Its platform was an Ad26 vector, and its expressed antigen was Wuhan-strain SARS-CoV-2 spike.

This chain connects TRBV19 to TRBJ1-5, with D unresolved. The TCR was taken from a person between 18 and 59 years old who received the Ad26.COV2.S COVID-19 vaccine or a placebo. This specimen was peripheral blood, taken in a trial of Ad26.COV2.S vaccine versus placebo. The CDR3 region has the DNA TGTGCCAGTAGTATAGAGGGCAATCAGCCCCAGCATTTT. It encodes CASSIEGNQPQHF.